The rows below give T cell receptor beta chains drawn from one sample of a study of beta chain features in type 1 diabetes. The data were produced by immunoSEQ multiplex PCR, yet TCRdb's version contains in-frame clones alone and is incomplete. Counted here are a few hundred thousand clones, about 29% occurring once; the ten biggest clones make up around 0.065%. The sequenced sample consisted of naive CD4+ T cells from blood. Every receptor here comes from a man between 18 and 35 years old in good health. CDR3s include the opening cysteine and the closing phenylalanine or tryptophan. Fields, in order: J gene, D gene, clone size, V gene, CDR3 DNA, CDR3 protein. The D gene is left open where the match is weak. The listing skips clone size in some rows; elsewhere it reads once, few, many or a size class.

j_gene: TRBJ2-7; d_gene: .; abundance: .; v_gene: TRBV4-1; CDR3nt: TGCGCCAGCAGCCGCGACTATCAGGCGACCTACGAGCAGTACTTC; CDR3aa: CASSRDYQATYEQYF
j_gene: TRBJ1-1; d_gene: TRBD1; abundance: .; v_gene: TRBV18; CDR3nt: TGTGCCAGCTCACCACGGACAGGGGAAGCTTTCTTT; CDR3aa: CASSPRTGEAFF
j_gene: TRBJ2-7; d_gene: .; abundance: .; v_gene: TRBV18; CDR3nt: TGTGCCAGCTCACCATTGGGGGCATCCTACGAGCAGTACTTC; CDR3aa: CASSPLGASYEQYF
j_gene: TRBJ2-5; d_gene: .; abundance: .; v_gene: TRBV7-9; CDR3nt: TGTGCCAGCAGCCCCAGCGCCGAGACCCAGTACTTC; CDR3aa: CASSPSAETQYF
j_gene: TRBJ1-2; d_gene: .; abundance: few; v_gene: TRBV7-9; CDR3nt: TGTGCCAGCAGCTCGGTCCAGGGCTACACCTTC; CDR3aa: CASSSVQGYTF
j_gene: TRBJ1-5; d_gene: TRBD1; abundance: .; v_gene: TRBV30; CDR3nt: TGTGCCTATGCGGACAGGGGGCGCGGGAGCAATCAGCCCCAGCATTTT; CDR3aa: CAYADRGRGSNQPQHF
j_gene: TRBJ1-1; d_gene: .; abundance: .; v_gene: TRBV30; CDR3nt: TGTGCCTGGAGTAGTCAGATGAACACTGAAGCTTTCTTT; CDR3aa: CAWSSQMNTEAFF
j_gene: TRBJ2-3; d_gene: TRBD2; abundance: .; v_gene: TRBV29-1; CDR3nt: TGCAGCGTCCTCGGACTAGCCCGAGTTGGCACAGATACGCAGTATTTT; CDR3aa: CSVLGLARVGTDTQYF
j_gene: TRBJ2-1; d_gene: TRBD1; abundance: .; v_gene: TRBV5-4; CDR3nt: TGTGCCAGCAGCTCGCGACAGGGGGCCGGTGAGCAGTTCTTC; CDR3aa: CASSSRQGAGEQFF
j_gene: TRBJ2-7; d_gene: TRBD1; abundance: .; v_gene: TRBV30; CDR3nt: TGTGCCTGGAGCCGAGGACAGGGGGCCAACTACGAGCAGTACTTC; CDR3aa: CAWSRGQGANYEQYF
j_gene: TRBJ2-3; d_gene: .; abundance: .; v_gene: TRBV9; CDR3nt: TGTGCCAGCAGTCCCGCGGGGCCCCGCACAGATACGCAGTATTTT; CDR3aa: CASSPAGPRTDTQYF
j_gene: TRBJ2-5; d_gene: .; abundance: .; v_gene: TRBV9; CDR3nt: TGTGCCAGCAGCGTAGAGGATGGGACAACCCAGTACTTC; CDR3aa: CASSVEDGTTQYF
j_gene: TRBJ2-5; d_gene: .; abundance: .; v_gene: TRBV7-2; CDR3nt: TGTGCCAGCAGACCAACAATGGGGGGAGAGACCCAGTACTTC; CDR3aa: CASRPTMGGETQYF
j_gene: TRBJ1-5; d_gene: .; abundance: .; v_gene: TRBV4-1; CDR3nt: TGCGCCAGCAGCCAAGATACTGGCCCCTGGGACCGGAGCAATCAGCCCCAGCATTTT; CDR3aa: CASSQDTGPWDRSNQPQHF
j_gene: TRBJ2-1; d_gene: .; abundance: .; v_gene: TRBV29-1; CDR3nt: TGCAGCGTGACCCCGGGGCCCCTTCCCCCCGATGAGCAGTTCTTC; CDR3aa: CSVTPGPLPPDEQFF
j_gene: TRBJ2-3; d_gene: .; abundance: .; v_gene: TRBV27; CDR3nt: TGTGCCAGCACCAGCGATTTGAATACGCAGTATTTT; CDR3aa: CASTSDLNTQYF
j_gene: TRBJ2-1; d_gene: TRBD2; abundance: .; v_gene: TRBV5-1; CDR3nt: TGCGCCAGCAGCTTGGGCGGGAGCTCCTACAATGAGCAGTTCTTC; CDR3aa: CASSLGGSSYNEQFF
j_gene: TRBJ2-7; d_gene: TRBD2; abundance: .; v_gene: TRBV5-1; CDR3nt: TGCGCCAGCAGCTTAGACGAGGGGACTACTGGGGAGCAGTACTTC; CDR3aa: CASSLDEGTTGEQYF
j_gene: TRBJ2-1; d_gene: .; abundance: few; v_gene: TRBV28; CDR3nt: TGTGCCAGCAGTTCCGGGACGGGCTACAATGAGCAGTTCTTC; CDR3aa: CASSSGTGYNEQFF
j_gene: TRBJ1-1; d_gene: .; abundance: few; v_gene: TRBV6-6; CDR3nt: TGTGCCAGCAGTTACTCGTTGGTTGAAGCTTTCTTT; CDR3aa: CASSYSLVEAFF
j_gene: TRBJ2-7; d_gene: TRBD1; abundance: .; v_gene: TRBV15; CDR3nt: TGTGCCACCAGCAGCGGCCGGGGACAGATTTACGAGCAGTACTTC; CDR3aa: CATSSGRGQIYEQYF
j_gene: TRBJ1-1; d_gene: .; abundance: few; v_gene: TRBV7-9; CDR3nt: TGTGCCAGCAGCTTCGACAACAACACTGAAGCTTTCTTT; CDR3aa: CASSFDNNTEAFF
j_gene: TRBJ2-1; d_gene: TRBD2; abundance: few; v_gene: TRBV4-3; CDR3nt: TGCGCCAGCAGCCTCAGACTAGCGGGGTACAATGAGCAGTTCTTC; CDR3aa: CASSLRLAGYNEQFF
j_gene: TRBJ1-4; d_gene: TRBD1; abundance: few; v_gene: TRBV30; CDR3nt: TGTGCCTGGGACGGTGCGGGACAGGGCAATGAAAAACTGTTTTTT; CDR3aa: CAWDGAGQGNEKLFF
j_gene: TRBJ1-4; d_gene: TRBD1; abundance: few; v_gene: TRBV30; CDR3nt: TGTGCCTGGAGTGGGGACAGGGACGAAAAACTGTTTTTT; CDR3aa: CAWSGDRDEKLFF
j_gene: TRBJ2-1; d_gene: .; abundance: few; v_gene: TRBV18; CDR3nt: TGTGCCAGCTCACCCTCGAGAGGGTTGCAGTTCTTC; CDR3aa: CASSPSRGLQFF
j_gene: TRBJ2-5; d_gene: .; abundance: .; v_gene: TRBV5-1; CDR3nt: TGCGCCAGCAGCTTGGGCTCGCTGGAGACCCAGTACTTC; CDR3aa: CASSLGSLETQYF
j_gene: TRBJ2-7; d_gene: .; abundance: .; v_gene: TRBV30; CDR3nt: TGTGCCTGGAGGGGGGGACAGTCTTTCTACGAGCAGTACTTC; CDR3aa: CAWRGGQSFYEQYF
j_gene: TRBJ2-7; d_gene: TRBD2; abundance: few; v_gene: TRBV6-5; CDR3nt: TGTGCCAGCAGGACTAGCGGGGGTTACGAGCAGTACTTC; CDR3aa: CASRTSGGYEQYF
j_gene: TRBJ1-2; d_gene: TRBD1; abundance: .; v_gene: TRBV29-1; CDR3nt: TGCAGCGTTGACCTAAGGACAGGGGACGGCTACACCTTC; CDR3aa: CSVDLRTGDGYTF
j_gene: TRBJ2-1; d_gene: .; abundance: .; v_gene: TRBV7-9; CDR3nt: TGTGCCAGCAGCTTAATCTATGAGCAGTTCTTC; CDR3aa: CASSLIYEQFF
j_gene: TRBJ1-2; d_gene: .; abundance: few; v_gene: TRBV7-9; CDR3nt: TGTGCCAGCAGCTCAGGAGACCGGAGCGTTGGCTACACCTTC; CDR3aa: CASSSGDRSVGYTF
j_gene: TRBJ2-5; d_gene: .; abundance: few; v_gene: TRBV29-1; CDR3nt: TGCAGCGCACAACTAGTTCAAGAGACCCAGTACTTC; CDR3aa: CSAQLVQETQYF
j_gene: TRBJ2-7; d_gene: TRBD1; abundance: .; v_gene: TRBV4-2; CDR3nt: TGTGCCAGCAGCCAAGATTGGGACAGGGGTGTTGAGCAGTACTTC; CDR3aa: CASSQDWDRGVEQYF
j_gene: TRBJ2-5; d_gene: .; abundance: .; v_gene: TRBV25-1; CDR3nt: TGTGCCAGCAGTGAATTGCAGCGGGTACAAGAGACCCAGTACTTC; CDR3aa: CASSELQRVQETQYF
j_gene: TRBJ2-3; d_gene: TRBD2; abundance: .; v_gene: TRBV11-2; CDR3nt: TGTGCCAGCAGGAGACTAGCGGGGGATACGCAGTATTTT; CDR3aa: CASRRLAGDTQYF
j_gene: TRBJ2-7; d_gene: TRBD1; abundance: .; v_gene: TRBV15; CDR3nt: TGTGCCACCAGCAGGAGAACAGGGGACCTTTACGAGCAGTACTTC; CDR3aa: CATSRRTGDLYEQYF
j_gene: TRBJ1-2; d_gene: .; abundance: .; v_gene: TRBV7-2; CDR3nt: TGTGCCAGCAGCTTAGAGAGAGTCCATGGCTACACCTTC; CDR3aa: CASSLERVHGYTF
j_gene: TRBJ2-3; d_gene: .; abundance: .; v_gene: TRBV30; CDR3nt: TGTGCCTGGCAATCTAGCAGCACAGATACGCAGTATTTT; CDR3aa: CAWQSSSTDTQYF
j_gene: TRBJ2-3; d_gene: .; abundance: .; v_gene: TRBV15; CDR3nt: TGTGCCACCAGCGGACCCTATGGGGATACGCAGTATTTT; CDR3aa: CATSGPYGDTQYF
j_gene: TRBJ2-7; d_gene: .; abundance: .; v_gene: TRBV21-1; CDR3nt: TGTGCCAGCACCGCGGGAGAAGGATCCTACGAGCAGTACTTC; CDR3aa: CASTAGEGSYEQYF
j_gene: TRBJ1-2; d_gene: .; abundance: .; v_gene: TRBV4-2; CDR3nt: TGTGCCAGCAGCCAAGATCCAGGGGCGCGGTTCCTAAGAGACTATGGCTACACCTTC; CDR3aa: CASSQDPGARFLRDYGYTF
j_gene: TRBJ2-1; d_gene: TRBD2; abundance: few; v_gene: TRBV5-1; CDR3nt: TGCGCCAGCAGCTTCCAGCGGGAGATTGATGAGCAGTTCTTC; CDR3aa: CASSFQREIDEQFF
j_gene: TRBJ2-3; d_gene: TRBD2; abundance: .; v_gene: TRBV5-1; CDR3nt: TGCGCCAGCAGCTTGGCACTAGCGGGAGAAACAGATACGCAGTATTTT; CDR3aa: CASSLALAGETDTQYF
j_gene: TRBJ1-1; d_gene: .; abundance: .; v_gene: TRBV18; CDR3nt: TGTGCCAGCTCACCGGTAGGGATGAACACTGAAGCTTTCTTT; CDR3aa: CASSPVGMNTEAFF
j_gene: TRBJ2-5; d_gene: TRBD1; abundance: .; v_gene: TRBV5-1; CDR3nt: TGCGCCAGCAGAATCACAGGGGGAGGAGAGACCCAGTACTTC; CDR3aa: CASRITGGGETQYF
j_gene: TRBJ2-7; d_gene: .; abundance: .; v_gene: TRBV21-1; CDR3nt: TGTGCCAGTCGGATTAGCGGGAGGGCCCCCGAGCAGTACTTC; CDR3aa: CASRISGRAPEQYF
j_gene: TRBJ2-3; d_gene: .; abundance: .; v_gene: TRBV6-5; CDR3nt: TGTGCCAGCAGTTCCCGTACAGATACGCAGTATTTT; CDR3aa: CASSSRTDTQYF
j_gene: TRBJ2-1; d_gene: TRBD2; abundance: .; v_gene: TRBV7-2; CDR3nt: TGTGCCAGCAGCTTAAGTGCGCCTAGCGGGTATTGGGAGCAGTTCTTC; CDR3aa: CASSLSAPSGYWEQFF
j_gene: TRBJ2-3; d_gene: TRBD1; abundance: .; v_gene: TRBV29-1; CDR3nt: TGCAGCGCTTTGACAGGGGCGAAAGATACGCAGTATTTT; CDR3aa: CSALTGAKDTQYF
j_gene: TRBJ1-4; d_gene: TRBD1; abundance: .; v_gene: TRBV28; CDR3nt: TGTGCCAGCAGCCGCCGGGACAGGAGAGAAAAACTGTTTTTT; CDR3aa: CASSRRDRREKLFF